This T cell receptor (beta chain) emerged from a study of blood T cell repertoires in COVID-19. Study in general: COVID-19 samples collected from the United States, Italy and Spain covered acute and convalescent phases. T cells, B-cell-depleted T cells, or PBMCs provided the cDNA or gDNA that served as material.

Individuals drawn from about two dozen US areas were about 18 to 100 years old. Cohorts were assigned according to the clinical history that participants reported. The table came from immunoSEQ multiplex PCR; TCRdb's copy has only in-frame clones and leaves some out. Counted here are under 500,000 clones, about 85% occurring once; the ten biggest clones make up roughly 2%. The CDR3 sequence is 14 residues long. Trimming took 1 base from V and 0 from J; bases not matched to a gene: 0. Germline loops: CDR1 SGHRS, CDR2 YFSETQ. Concerning this clone itself: Other nucleotide sequences from this sample produce the same CDR3.

The receptor was derived from a woman under 30 with acute COVID-19. The chain employs TRBV5-1 and TRBJ1-1; 7 bases agree with TRBD1. Sequenced sample: PBMCs or T cells enriched from blood (not recorded which). The CDR3 sequence: CASSLTGVNTEAFF. The CDR3 bases are TGCGCCAGCAGCTTGACAGGGGTGAACACTGAAGCTTTCTTT.